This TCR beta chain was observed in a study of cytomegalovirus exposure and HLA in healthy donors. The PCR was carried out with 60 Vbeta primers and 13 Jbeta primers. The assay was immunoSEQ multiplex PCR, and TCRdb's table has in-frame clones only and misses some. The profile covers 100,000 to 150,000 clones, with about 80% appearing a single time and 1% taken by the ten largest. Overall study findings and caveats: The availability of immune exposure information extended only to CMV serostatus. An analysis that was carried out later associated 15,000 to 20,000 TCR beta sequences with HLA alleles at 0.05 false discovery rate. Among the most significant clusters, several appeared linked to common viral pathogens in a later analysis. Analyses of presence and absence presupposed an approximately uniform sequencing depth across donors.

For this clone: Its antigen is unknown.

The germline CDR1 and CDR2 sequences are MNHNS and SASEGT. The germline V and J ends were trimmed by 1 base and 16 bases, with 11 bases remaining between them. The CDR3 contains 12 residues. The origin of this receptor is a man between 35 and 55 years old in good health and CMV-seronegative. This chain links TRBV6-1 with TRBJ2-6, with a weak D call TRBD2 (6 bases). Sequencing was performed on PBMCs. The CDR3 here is CASSEGGVILTF. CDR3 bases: TGTGCCAGCAGTGAAGGGGGGGTAATACTGACTTTC.